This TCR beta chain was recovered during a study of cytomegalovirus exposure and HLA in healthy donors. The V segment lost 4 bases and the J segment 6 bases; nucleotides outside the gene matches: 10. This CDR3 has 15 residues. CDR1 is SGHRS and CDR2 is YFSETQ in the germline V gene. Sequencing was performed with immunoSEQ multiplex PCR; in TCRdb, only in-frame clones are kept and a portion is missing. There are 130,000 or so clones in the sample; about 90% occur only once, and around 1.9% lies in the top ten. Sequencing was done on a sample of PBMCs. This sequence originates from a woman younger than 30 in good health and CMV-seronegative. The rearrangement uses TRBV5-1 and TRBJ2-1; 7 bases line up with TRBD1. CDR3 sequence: CASSPGQVGINEQFF. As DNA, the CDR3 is TGCGCCAGCAGCCCCGGACAGGTAGGGATCAATGAGCAGTTCTTC.